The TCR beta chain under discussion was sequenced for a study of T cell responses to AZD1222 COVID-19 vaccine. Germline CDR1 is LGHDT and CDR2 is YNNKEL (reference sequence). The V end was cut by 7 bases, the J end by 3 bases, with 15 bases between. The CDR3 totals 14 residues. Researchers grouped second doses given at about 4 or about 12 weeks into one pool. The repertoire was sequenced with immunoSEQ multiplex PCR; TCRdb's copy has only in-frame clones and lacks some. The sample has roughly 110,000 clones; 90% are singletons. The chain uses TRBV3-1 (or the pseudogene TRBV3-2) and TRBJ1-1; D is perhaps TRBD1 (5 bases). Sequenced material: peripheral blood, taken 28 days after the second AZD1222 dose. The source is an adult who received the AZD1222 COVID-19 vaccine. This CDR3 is CASTAWGSDTEAFF. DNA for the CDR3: TGTGCCAGCACCGCCTGGGGGTCTGACACTGAAGCTTTCTTT.